The 27 T cell receptor beta chains below all came from one sample that was sequenced in a study of control samples from healthy donors and cancer patients. Clones were sequenced by immunoSEQ multiplex PCR, and TCRdb holds only the in-frame ones, with some missing. The sample lists some 64,000 clones; approximately 90% were seen once. The sequenced sample was PBMCs. These receptor sequences come from a woman aged 45-59 years with colorectal cancer.

The rearrangement links TRBV4-2 to TRBJ2-7; TRBD1 agrees at 8 bases. The length of the CDR3 is 16 residues. Germline V gene data show CDR1 as LGHNA and CDR2 as YNFKEQ. The ends lost 3 bases at V and 9 bases at J; junction bases unmatched: 16. This CDR3 is CASSQQTSGGASRQYF. In DNA, the CDR3 is TGTGCCAGCAGCCAGCAAACCTCAGGGGGCGCGTCACGGCAGTACTTC.

In its sample, this clone was seen once. The chain links TRBV5-1 to TRBJ1-1; D call uncertain. From germline, CDR1 is SGHRS and CDR2 YFSETQ. Between the trimmed V and J ends, which lost 2 bases and 4 bases, there was a span of 6 bases. This CDR3 comprises 12 residues. This chain's CDR3 is CASSFTATEAFF. The CDR3 coding sequence is TGCGCCAGCAGCTTTACAGCCACTGAAGCTTTCTTT.

The V gene is TRBV18, the J gene TRBJ2-7; D gene unclear. The V end was cut by 3 bases, the J end by 6 bases, with 9 bases between. This CDR3 spans 12 amino acids. Per the germline V gene, CDR1 is KGHSH and CDR2 is LQKENI. CDR3 DNA: TGTGCCAGCTCACCGGCGCAAGGCGAGCAGTACTTC. As protein: CASSPAQGEQYF.

This rearrangement joins TRBV6-1 to TRBJ2-6, with a weak D call TRBD1 (5 bases). Germline CDR1 reads MNHNS; CDR2 reads SASEGT. Trimming took 3 bases from V and 0 from J, leaving 12 bases between them. The CDR3 is made up of 17 amino acids. CDR3 bases: TGTGCCAGCAGTGATAGACAGTTCACCTCTGGGGCCAACGTCCTGACTTTC. Protein product: CASSDRQFTSGANVLTF.

The chain uses TRBV7-6 and TRBJ2-1, with D possibly TRBD1 on 5 matching bases. Germline loops: CDR1 SGHVS, CDR2 FNYEAQ. Trimming left V 4 bases short and J 1 base short, with 17 bases between. This CDR3 comprises 17 residues. The CDR3, as DNA: TGTGCCAGCAGCTCCCTTCGATGGCAGGGTTCCTACAATGAGCAGTTCTTC. Encoded protein: CASSSLRWQGSYNEQFF.

This clone came up once. The chain uses TRBV12-3 or TRBV12-4 and TRBJ1-1; D gene uncertain. Between the trimmed V and J ends, which lost 6 bases and 6 bases, there was a span of 14 bases. This CDR3 region has 13 residues. The DNA of the CDR3 is TGTGCCAGCAGCCCGGCCCCCCGCGCTGAAGCTTTCTTT. Amino acids: CASSPAPRAEAFF.

Here the CDR3 DNA reads TGTGCCAGCAGCTTGAGCGGGAACACCGGGGAGCTGTTTTTT. As protein: CASSLSGNTGELFF. This chain links TRBV7-3 with TRBJ2-2; tentatively, D is TRBD2 (5 bases). This CDR3 is 14 amino acids long. The V end was cut by 3 bases, the J end by 1 base, with 6 bases between. Germline lookup yields CDR1 SGHTA and CDR2 FQGTGA. The full variable domain, completed using reference TRBV7-3 and TRBJ2-2, is GAGVSQTPSNKVTEKGKYVELRCDPISGHTALYWYRQSLGQGPEFLIYFQGTGAADDSGLPNDRFFAVRPEGSVSTLKIQRTERGDSAVYLCASSLSGNTGELFFGEGSRLTVL.

The chain combines TRBV2 with TRBJ2-1; TRBD1 or TRBD2 may be the D gene (5 bases each). CDR1 and CDR2 from the germline V gene are SNHLY and FYNNEI. V lost 4 bases to trimming and J lost 5 bases, with 15 bases between them. CDR3 length: 15 amino acids. CDR3 loop: CASSGREGPNNEQFF. CDR3 coding DNA: TGTGCCAGCAGTGGCCGCGAGGGGCCGAACAATGAGCAGTTCTTC.

This rearrangement joins TRBV5-1 to TRBJ2-7; 7 bases match TRBD1. After removal of 4 bases from V and 2 bases from J, the junction contained 3 bases not matched to a gene. This CDR3 is 13 amino acids long. The germline V gene has CDR1 SGHRS and CDR2 YFSETQ. DNA for the CDR3: TGCGCCAGCAGCATCGGGACAGCCTACGAGCAGTACTTC. It yields the protein CASSIGTAYEQYF.

The V and J genes are TRBV25-1 and TRBJ1-3, with TRBD1 identical over 9 bases. V dropped 5 bases and J dropped 8; count of bases not matched to a gene: 13. The CDR3 extends over 16 amino acids. Germline V gene sequence: CDR1 MGHDK, CDR2 SYGVNS. This CDR3 is CASSSPTDRGRDTIYF. The CDR3 DNA reads TGTGCCAGCAGTAGCCCCACGGACAGGGGTCGTGACACCATATATTTT. Full variable domain (remainder filled in from reference TRBV25-1 and TRBJ1-3): EADIYQTPRYLVIGTGKKITLECSQTMGHDKMYWYQQDPGMELHLIHYSYGVNSTEKGDLSSESTVSRIRTEHFPLTLESARPSHTSQYLCASSSPTDRGRDTIYFGEGSWLTVV.

The chain is built from TRBV5-1 and TRBJ1-3, with TRBD1 identical over 7 bases. Germline V gene data show CDR1 as SGHRS and CDR2 as YFSETQ. V was pared by 3 bases and J by 0 bases, with 6 bases of the junction left unmatched. The CDR3 has 16 amino acids. The chain's CDR3 is CASSSGQANSGNTIYF. The CDR3 coding sequence is TGCGCCAGCAGCTCCGGACAGGCAAACTCTGGAAACACCATATATTTT.

CDR3 region: CASRVGYRSYNEQFF. CDR3 sequence (DNA): TGTGCCAGCAGGGTGGGATACCGCTCCTACAATGAGCAGTTCTTC. The V and J genes are TRBV6-5 and TRBJ2-1, with D hard to call. V lost 6 bases and J 0 bases, leaving 12 bases between the germline ends. CDR1 MNHEY and CDR2 SVGAGI come from the germline V gene. The CDR3 length is 15 residues.

V usage is TRBV5-1 and J usage is TRBJ2-1, with D uncertain. Germline V gene data show CDR1 as SGHRS and CDR2 as YFSETQ. CDR3 length: 13 amino acids. Trimming shortened V by 4 bases and J by 5 bases, and 10 bases separated the two germline ends. CDR3 amino acids: CASSRGVDNEQFF. The CDR3 nucleotides are TGCGCCAGCAGCCGCGGCGTGGACAATGAGCAGTTCTTC.

The rearrangement uses TRBV9 and TRBJ2-1; no definite D call. The CDR3 is made up of 14 amino acids. The V and J ends lost 0 bases and 8 bases respectively, with 12 bases between them. Germline assignment: CDR1 SGDLS and CDR2 YYNGEE. CDR3: CASSVEIQRDEQFF. The CDR3 nucleotides read TGTGCCAGCAGCGTAGAGATCCAACGGGATGAGCAGTTCTTC.

V is TRBV10-3 and J is TRBJ2-3, with TRBD2 matching 9 bases. The CDR3 is made up of 15 amino acids. V lost 3 bases to trimming and J lost 8 bases; unmatched junction nucleotides: 9. Per germline, CDR1 ENHRY and CDR2 SYGVKD. The CDR3 DNA is TGTGCCATCAGTGAAGGCGGGAGGGCCCCGGGTACGCAGTATTTT. This gives the protein CAISEGGRAPGTQYF.

The chain joins TRBV27 to TRBJ1-4; D possibly corresponds to TRBD1 (5 bases). The V gene's germline CDR1 is MNHEY and CDR2 SMNVEV (reference sequence). V was pared by 8 bases and J by 6 bases, with 10 bases between. This CDR3 has 12 residues. The CDR3 DNA follows: TGTGCCAGCGGGGGGACCTATGAAAAACTGTTTTTT. Translation gives CASGGTYEKLFF.

The chain recombines TRBV21-1 with TRBJ1-2; the DNA was not used to check the table's D call, TRBD1. TRBV21-1 is tagged as a pseudogene. The CDR3 is made up of 18 amino acids. In DNA form, the CDR3 reads TGTGCCAGCAGCAAAGCGCATCAGGACAAATATCCTAACTATGGCTACACCTTC. As protein: CASSKAHQDKYPNYGYTF.

The gene calls are TRBV5-1 and TRBJ2-3, with D perhaps TRBD1 (5 bases). The CDR3 has 17 residues. Germline values: CDR1 SGHRS, CDR2 YFSETQ. Trimming took 0 bases from V and 0 from J, leaving 14 bases between them. CDR3 region: CASSLGQLTSSTDTQYF. CDR3 nucleotide sequence: TGCGCCAGCAGCTTGGGACAGCTAACTTCTAGCACAGATACGCAGTATTTT.

The chain employs TRBV10-3 and TRBJ1-1; D uncertain. The germline V gene has CDR1 ENHRY and CDR2 SYGVKD. The CDR3 consists of 13 residues. V was pared by 2 bases and J by 1 base, with 5 bases between. CDR3 sequence: CAISEEKNTEAFF. CDR3 coding DNA: TGTGCCATCAGTGAGGAGAAGAACACTGAAGCTTTCTTT.

The rearrangement links TRBV9 to TRBJ2-2; 10 positions match TRBD1. The trim removed 4 bases at V and 6 bases at J, leaving 9 bases unmatched. From germline, CDR1 is SGDLS and CDR2 YYNGEE. CDR3 length: 16 amino acids. The CDR3, as DNA: TGTGCCAGCAGCACCCGACAGGGGGCTATAGCCGGGGAGCTGTTTTTT. Amino acid sequence: CASSTRQGAIAGELFF.

This chain connects TRBV27 to TRBJ1-6; 9 nucleotides align to TRBD1. Germline assignment: CDR1 MNHEY and CDR2 SMNVEV (reference sequence). The CDR3 extends over 14 amino acids. With V trimmed by 5 bases and J by 6 bases, 2 bases remained unmatched. The CDR3 reads CASSDRGVNSPLHF. CDR3 sequence (DNA): TGTGCCAGCAGTGACAGGGGGGTTAATTCACCCCTCCACTTT.

The rearrangement joins TRBV2 to TRBJ2-2; TRBD2 agrees at 8 bases. The V and J ends lost 4 bases and 5 bases, in that order; junction bases with no gene match: 12. The CDR3 loop spans 17 amino acids. The germline gives CDR1 SNHLY, CDR2 FYNNEI. CDR3 amino acids: CASSGAGGRSWTGELFF. CDR3 bases: TGTGCCAGCAGTGGGGCGGGGGGCAGGTCGTGGACCGGGGAGCTGTTTTTT.

This chain connects TRBV5-1 to TRBJ1-1; 8 positions match TRBD1. With 2 bases clipped from V and 0 bases from J, the junction kept 9 bases outside the gene matches. This CDR3 is 17 amino acids long. From germline, CDR1 is SGHRS and CDR2 YFSETQ. The CDR3 nucleotides are TGCGCCAGCAGCTTACAGGGGGAAGGCGCCCTGAACACTGAAGCTTTCTTT. This encodes CASSLQGEGALNTEAFF.

The chain carries TRBV5-4 and TRBJ1-4, with D uncertain. CDR3 length: 14 amino acids. Trimming left V 1 base short and J 6 bases short, with 10 bases between. Germline-derived CDR1 and CDR2 are SGHNT and YYREEE (reference sequence). The CDR3 coding sequence is TGTGCCAGCAGCTTGAATTTACTGGATGAAAAACTGTTTTTT. Its translation is CASSLNLLDEKLFF.

A single count supports this clone. This rearrangement joins TRBV11-2 to TRBJ1-1; possible D gene TRBD1, 6 bases. The germline V gene encodes CDR1 SGHAT and CDR2 FQNNGV. The CDR3 has 15 amino acids. Trimming cost V 5 bases and J 4 bases, with 17 bases left between them. The CDR3: CASSHPFRGGTEAFF. CDR3 in DNA: TGTGCCAGCAGCCACCCCTTCAGGGGTGGCACTGAAGCTTTCTTT.

This sequence joins TRBV7-3 and TRBJ2-2; 10 bases agree with TRBD2. CDR3 length equals 15 residues. CDR1 is SGHTA and CDR2 is FQGTGA in the germline V gene. Trimming at V came to 4 bases and at J to 6 bases, leaving 5 bases not matched to a gene. DNA for the CDR3: TGTGCCAGCAGCTCCGGACTAGCGGTTGCCGGGGAGCTGTTTTTT. This translates into CASSSGLAVAGELFF.

This rearrangement joins TRBV5-1 to TRBJ1-1; D unclear. V was cut by 1 base and J by 3 bases, with 13 bases left in between. Germline V gene data show CDR1 as SGHRS and CDR2 as YFSETQ. The CDR3 totals 15 residues. For the CDR3, the DNA is TGCGCCAGCAGCTTGCTCCGCGGGTCCGACACTGAAGCTTTCTTT. Translating gives CASSLLRGSDTEAFF. Based on the CDR3 plus reference TRBV5-1 and TRBJ1-1, the full variable domain is KAGVTQTPRYLIKTRGQQVTLSCSPISGHRSVSWYQQTPGQGLQFLFEYFSETQRNKGNFPGRFSGRQFSNSRSEMNVSTLELGDSALYLCASSLLRGSDTEAFFGQGTRLTVV.